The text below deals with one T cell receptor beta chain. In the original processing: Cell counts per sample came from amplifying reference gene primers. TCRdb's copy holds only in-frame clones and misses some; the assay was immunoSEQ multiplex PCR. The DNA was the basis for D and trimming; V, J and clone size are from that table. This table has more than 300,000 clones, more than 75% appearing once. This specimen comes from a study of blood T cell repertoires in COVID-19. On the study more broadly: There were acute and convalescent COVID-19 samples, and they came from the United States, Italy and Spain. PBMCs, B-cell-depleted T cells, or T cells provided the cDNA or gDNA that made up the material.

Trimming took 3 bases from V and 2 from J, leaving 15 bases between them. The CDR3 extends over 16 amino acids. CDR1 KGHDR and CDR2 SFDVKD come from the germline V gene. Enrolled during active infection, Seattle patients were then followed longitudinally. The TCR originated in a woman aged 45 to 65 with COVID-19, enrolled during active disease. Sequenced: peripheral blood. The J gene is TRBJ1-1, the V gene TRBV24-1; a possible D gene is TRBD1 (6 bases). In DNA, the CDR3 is TGTGCCACCAGTGATCCGGCAGGGGTCATTAACACTGAAGCTTTCTTT. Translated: CATSDPAGVINTEAFF.